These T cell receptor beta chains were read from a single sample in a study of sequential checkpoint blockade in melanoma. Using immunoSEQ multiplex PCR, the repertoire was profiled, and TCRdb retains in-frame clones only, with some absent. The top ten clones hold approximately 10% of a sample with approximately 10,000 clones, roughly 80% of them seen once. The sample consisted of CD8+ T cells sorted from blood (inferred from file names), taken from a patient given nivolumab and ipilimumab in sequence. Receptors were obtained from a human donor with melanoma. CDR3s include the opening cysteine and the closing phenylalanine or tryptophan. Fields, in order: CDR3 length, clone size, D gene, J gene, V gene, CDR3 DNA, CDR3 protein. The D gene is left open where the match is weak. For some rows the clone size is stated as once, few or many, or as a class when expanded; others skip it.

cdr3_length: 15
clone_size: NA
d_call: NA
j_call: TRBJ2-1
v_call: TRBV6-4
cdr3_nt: TGTGCCAGCAGGGGGTCGGAGCGGTTCTACAATGAGCAGTTCTTC
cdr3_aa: CASRGSERFYNEQFF

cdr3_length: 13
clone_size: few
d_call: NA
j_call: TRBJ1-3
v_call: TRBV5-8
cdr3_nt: TGTGCCAGCAGCACGCGACCGGGAGACACCATATATTTT
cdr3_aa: CASSTRPGDTIYF

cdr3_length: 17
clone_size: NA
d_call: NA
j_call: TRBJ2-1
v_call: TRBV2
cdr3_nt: TGTGCCAGCAGGGCGGACTCGGCGGGACCTCCTTTCAATGAGCAGTTCTTC
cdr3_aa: CASRADSAGPPFNEQFF

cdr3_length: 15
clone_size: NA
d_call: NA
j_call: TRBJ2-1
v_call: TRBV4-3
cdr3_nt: TGCGCCAGCAGCCAAGTAAACAGGGGGGGGAATGAGCAGTTCTTC
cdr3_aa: CASSQVNRGGNEQFF

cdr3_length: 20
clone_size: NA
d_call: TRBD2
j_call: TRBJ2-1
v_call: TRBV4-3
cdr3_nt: TGCGCCAGCAGCCAAGAAACGGGACTAGCGGGCCTAAGCTCCTACAATGAGCAGTTCTTC
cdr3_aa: CASSQETGLAGLSSYNEQFF

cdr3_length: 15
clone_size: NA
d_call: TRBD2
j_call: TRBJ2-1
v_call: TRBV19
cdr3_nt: TGTGCCAGTAGTACTACTAGCGGGAGTCTGGATGAGCAGTTCTTC
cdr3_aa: CASSTTSGSLDEQFF

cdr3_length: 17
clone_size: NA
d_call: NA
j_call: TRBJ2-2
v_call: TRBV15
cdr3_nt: TGTGCCACCAGCAAAACAGCCCGGAGCGGGTTGCACGGGGAGCTGTTTTTT
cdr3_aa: CATSKTARSGLHGELFF

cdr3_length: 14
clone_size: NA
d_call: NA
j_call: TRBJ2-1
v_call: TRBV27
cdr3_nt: TGTGCCAGCAGTTTCGGGGTAGGCTACAATGAGCAGTTCTTC
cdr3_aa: CASSFGVGYNEQFF

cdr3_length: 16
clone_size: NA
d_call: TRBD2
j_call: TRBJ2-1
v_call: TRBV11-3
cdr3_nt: TGTGCCAGCAGCAACCGGGTGGATGGCGGGAGAAATGAGCAGTTCTTC
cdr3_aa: CASSNRVDGGRNEQFF

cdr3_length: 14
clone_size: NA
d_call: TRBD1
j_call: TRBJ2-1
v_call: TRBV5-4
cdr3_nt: TGTGCCAGCACCCCGACAGGGGGCATTAATGAGCAGTTCTTC
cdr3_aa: CASTPTGGINEQFF

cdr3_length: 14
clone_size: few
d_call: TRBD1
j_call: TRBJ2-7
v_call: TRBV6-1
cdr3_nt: TGTGCCAGCAAGCCGGGACAGGGAGCCTACGAGCAGTACTTC
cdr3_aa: CASKPGQGAYEQYF

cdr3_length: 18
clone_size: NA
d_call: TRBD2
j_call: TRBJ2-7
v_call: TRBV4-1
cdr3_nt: TGCGCCAGCAGCCAAGGGAGGCACCGGGACTACCAAGTACGCGAGCAGTACTTC
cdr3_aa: CASSQGRHRDYQVREQYF

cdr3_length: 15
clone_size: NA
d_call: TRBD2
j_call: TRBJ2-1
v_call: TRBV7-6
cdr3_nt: TGTGCCAGCAGCTTATTAGCGGGGGGCTACAATGAGCAGTTCTTC
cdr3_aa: CASSLLAGGYNEQFF

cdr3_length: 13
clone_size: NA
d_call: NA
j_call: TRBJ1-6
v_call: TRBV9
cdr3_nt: TGTGCCAGCAGCGTAGGCAGGGCTTCACCCCTCCACTTT
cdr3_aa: CASSVGRASPLHF

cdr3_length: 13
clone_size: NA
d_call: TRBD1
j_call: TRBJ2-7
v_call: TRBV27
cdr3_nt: TGTGCCAGCAGCTCCGGACAGGGCTACGAGCAGTACTTC
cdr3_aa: CASSSGQGYEQYF

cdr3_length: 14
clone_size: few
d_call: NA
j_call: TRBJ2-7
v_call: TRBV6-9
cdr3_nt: TGTGCCAGCAGTTACGCAACAGGGATGTACGAGCAGTACTTC
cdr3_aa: CASSYATGMYEQYF

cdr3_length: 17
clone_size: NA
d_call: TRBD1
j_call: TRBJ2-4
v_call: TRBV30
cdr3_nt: TGTGCCTGGAGTGTACTTCAGACAGGGTACCCCAAAAACATTCAGTACTTC
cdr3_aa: CAWSVLQTGYPKNIQYF

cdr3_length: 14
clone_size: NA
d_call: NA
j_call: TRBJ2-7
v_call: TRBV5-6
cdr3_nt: TGTGTCAGCAGCACAGGGACGCCCTCAAACGAGCAGTACTTC
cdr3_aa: CVSSTGTPSNEQYF

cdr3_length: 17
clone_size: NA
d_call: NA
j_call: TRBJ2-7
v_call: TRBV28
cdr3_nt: TGTGCCAGCAGTTTACAGGGGGGCGGTGGGGTCGGCTACGAGCAGTACTTC
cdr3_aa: CASSLQGGGGVGYEQYF

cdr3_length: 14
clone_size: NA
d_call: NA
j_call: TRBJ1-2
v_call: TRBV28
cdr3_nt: TGTGCCAGCACCTTGACAAACGTTAACTATGGCTACACCTTC
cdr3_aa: CASTLTNVNYGYTF

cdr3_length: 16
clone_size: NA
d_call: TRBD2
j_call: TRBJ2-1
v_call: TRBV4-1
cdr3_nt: TGCGCCAGCAGCCAAGTCCCGGGGGGGCGCGTAAATGAGCAGTTCTTC
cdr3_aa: CASSQVPGGRVNEQFF

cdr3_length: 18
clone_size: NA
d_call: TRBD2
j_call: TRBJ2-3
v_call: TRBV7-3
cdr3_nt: TGTGCCAGCAGCGCGGTTCCTTTAGCGGGAGGGCCGCCAGATACGCAGTATTTT
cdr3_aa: CASSAVPLAGGPPDTQYF

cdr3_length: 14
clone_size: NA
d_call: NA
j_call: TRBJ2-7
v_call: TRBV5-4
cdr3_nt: TGTGCCAGCAGCCGTGGGACACCGTCCTACGAGCAGTACTTC
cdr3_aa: CASSRGTPSYEQYF

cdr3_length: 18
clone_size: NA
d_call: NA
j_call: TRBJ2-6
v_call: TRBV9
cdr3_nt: TGTGCCAGCAGCGTAGGTGGGGGACTTACCCCTGGGGCCAACGTCCTGACTTTC
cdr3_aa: CASSVGGGLTPGANVLTF

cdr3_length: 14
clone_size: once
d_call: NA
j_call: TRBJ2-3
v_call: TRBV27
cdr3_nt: TGTGCCAGCAGTTTATCGGCGGGGACAGATACGCAGTATTTT
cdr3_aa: CASSLSAGTDTQYF

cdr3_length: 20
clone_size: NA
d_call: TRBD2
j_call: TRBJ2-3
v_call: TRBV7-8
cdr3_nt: TGTGCCAGCAGCGTTCCTGAAACGCCCGTAGCGGGAGTCGGCACAGATACGCAGTATTTT
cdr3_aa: CASSVPETPVAGVGTDTQYF

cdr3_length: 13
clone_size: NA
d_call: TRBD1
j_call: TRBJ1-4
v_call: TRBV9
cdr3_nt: TGTGCCAGCAGTAAACAGGGGCGCGCAGAACTGTTTTTT
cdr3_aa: CASSKQGRAELFF

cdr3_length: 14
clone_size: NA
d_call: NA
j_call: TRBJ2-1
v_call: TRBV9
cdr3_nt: TGTGCCAGCAGCGTAGGGACTGAATACAATGAGCAGTTCTTC
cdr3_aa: CASSVGTEYNEQFF

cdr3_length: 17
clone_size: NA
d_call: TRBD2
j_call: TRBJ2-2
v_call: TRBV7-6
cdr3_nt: TGTGCCAGCAGCCAATTAGCGGGAGGGCCGTCAACCGGGGAGCTGTTTTTT
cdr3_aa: CASSQLAGGPSTGELFF

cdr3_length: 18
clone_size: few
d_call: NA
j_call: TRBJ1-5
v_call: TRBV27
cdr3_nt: TGTGCCAGCAGTTTCCGGACACCCACACCCTATAGCAATCAGCCCCAGCATTTT
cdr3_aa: CASSFRTPTPYSNQPQHF

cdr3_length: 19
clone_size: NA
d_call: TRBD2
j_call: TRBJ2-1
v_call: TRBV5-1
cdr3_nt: TGCGCCAGCAGCCCGAGGGGACTAGCGGGACTTTTGCCTGGCAATGAGCAGTTCTTC
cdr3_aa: CASSPRGLAGLLPGNEQFF

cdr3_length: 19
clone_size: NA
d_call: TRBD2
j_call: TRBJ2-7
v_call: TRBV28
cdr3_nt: TGTGCCAGCAGTTTAAGGGGACTAGCGGGAGGGTCGGGCTTCTACGAGCAGTACTTC
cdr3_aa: CASSLRGLAGGSGFYEQYF

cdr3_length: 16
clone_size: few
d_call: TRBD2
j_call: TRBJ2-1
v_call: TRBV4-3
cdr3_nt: TGCGCCAGCAGCCATCGAGCGGGGCTAGCCCACAATGAGCAGTTCTTC
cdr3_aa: CASSHRAGLAHNEQFF

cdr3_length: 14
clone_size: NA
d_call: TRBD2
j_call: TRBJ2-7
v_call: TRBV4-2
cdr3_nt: TGTGCCAGCAGCCTCCTGGGACTAGTTAACGAGCAGTACTTC
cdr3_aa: CASSLLGLVNEQYF

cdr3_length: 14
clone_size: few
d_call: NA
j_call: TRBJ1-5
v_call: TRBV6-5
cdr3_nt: TGTGCCAGCAGTTACGGGTCCACGGGTCAGCCCCAGCATTTT
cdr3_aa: CASSYGSTGQPQHF

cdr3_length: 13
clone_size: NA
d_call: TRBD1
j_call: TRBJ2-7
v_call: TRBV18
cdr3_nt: TGTGCCAGCTCACCAGAGGCGCGGACAGGCGAGTACTTC
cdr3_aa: CASSPEARTGEYF

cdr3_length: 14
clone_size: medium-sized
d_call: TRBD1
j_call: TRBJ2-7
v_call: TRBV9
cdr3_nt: TGTGCCAGCAGCACCGGACAGGGCAACTACGAGCAGTACTTC
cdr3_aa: CASSTGQGNYEQYF

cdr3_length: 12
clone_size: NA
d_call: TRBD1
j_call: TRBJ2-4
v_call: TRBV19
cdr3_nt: TGTGCCAGTACCACGCCGGGGACAGCTCAGTACTTC
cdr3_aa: CASTTPGTAQYF

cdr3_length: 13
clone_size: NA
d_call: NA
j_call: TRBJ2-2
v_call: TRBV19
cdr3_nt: TGTGCCAGTAGTATAACGGTCACCGGGGAGCTGTTTTTT
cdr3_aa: CASSITVTGELFF

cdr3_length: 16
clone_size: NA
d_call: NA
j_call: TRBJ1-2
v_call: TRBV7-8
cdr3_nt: TGTGCCAGCAGCTTAGCGCTGGGCAGGGTAATACATGGCTACACCTTC
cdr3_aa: CASSLALGRVIHGYTF

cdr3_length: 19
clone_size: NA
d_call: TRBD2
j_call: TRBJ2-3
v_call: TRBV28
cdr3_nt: TGTGCCAGCAGTTCTTATGGGGTTACTAGCGAGAGGGGCACAGATACGCAGTATTTT
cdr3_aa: CASSSYGVTSERGTDTQYF

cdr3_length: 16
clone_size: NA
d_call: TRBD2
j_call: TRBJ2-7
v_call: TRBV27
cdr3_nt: TGTGCCAGCAGTTTCCGAACTAGCGGGGGACCCTACGAGCAGTACTTC
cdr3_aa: CASSFRTSGGPYEQYF

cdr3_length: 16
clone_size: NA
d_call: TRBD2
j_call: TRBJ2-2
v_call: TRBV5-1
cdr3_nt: TGCGCCAGCAGCACCAGACTAGCGGGAAACACCGGGGAGCTGTTTTTT
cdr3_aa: CASSTRLAGNTGELFF

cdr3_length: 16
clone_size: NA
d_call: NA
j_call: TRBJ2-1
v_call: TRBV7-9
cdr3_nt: TGTGCCAGCAGCCGCACCCAGGGTCCCCGAGTGCATGAGCAGTTCTTC
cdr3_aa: CASSRTQGPRVHEQFF

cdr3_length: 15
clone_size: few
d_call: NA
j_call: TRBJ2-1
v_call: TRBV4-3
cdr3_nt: TGCGCCAGCAGCCAAGTGAGCGGAGGGCCCGATGAGCAGTTCTTC
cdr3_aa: CASSQVSGGPDEQFF

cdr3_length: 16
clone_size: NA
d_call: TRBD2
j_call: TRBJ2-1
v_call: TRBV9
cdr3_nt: TGTGCCAGCAGCGAAGCAACTAGCGGGACCTACAATGAGCAGTTCTTC
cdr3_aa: CASSEATSGTYNEQFF

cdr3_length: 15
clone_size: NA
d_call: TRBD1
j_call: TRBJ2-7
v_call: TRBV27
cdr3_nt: TGTGCCAGCAGCGCCGGGACAGGGATCTCCTACGAGCAGTACTTC
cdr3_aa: CASSAGTGISYEQYF

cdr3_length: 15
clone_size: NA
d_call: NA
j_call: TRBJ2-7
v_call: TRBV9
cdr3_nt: TGTGCCAGCAGCGTAGATCGCAGTCCTGCCTACGAGCAGTACTTC
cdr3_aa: CASSVDRSPAYEQYF

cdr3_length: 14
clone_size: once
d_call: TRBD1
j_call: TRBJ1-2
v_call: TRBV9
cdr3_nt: TGTGCCAGCAGCTCGGGACAGGGGATCTATGGCTACACCTTC
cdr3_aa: CASSSGQGIYGYTF

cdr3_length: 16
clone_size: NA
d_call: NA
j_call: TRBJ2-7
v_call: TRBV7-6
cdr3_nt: TGTGCCAGCAGCTTATTTCGGGACACTGGACCCTACGAGCAGTACTTC
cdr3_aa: CASSLFRDTGPYEQYF

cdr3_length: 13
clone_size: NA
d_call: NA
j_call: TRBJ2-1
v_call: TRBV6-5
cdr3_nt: TGTGCCAGCAGTTACGCCAGGGACAATGAGCAGTTCTTC
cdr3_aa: CASSYARDNEQFF

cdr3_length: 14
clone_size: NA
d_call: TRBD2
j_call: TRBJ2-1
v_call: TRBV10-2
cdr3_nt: TGCGCCAGCTCCCTAGCGGGAAGTGACAATGAGCAGTTCTTC
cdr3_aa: CASSLAGSDNEQFF

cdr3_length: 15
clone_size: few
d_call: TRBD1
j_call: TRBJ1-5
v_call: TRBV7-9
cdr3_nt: TGTGCCAGCAGCAGAGATAGGGACAGTGGGTGGCCCCAGCATTTT
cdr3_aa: CASSRDRDSGWPQHF

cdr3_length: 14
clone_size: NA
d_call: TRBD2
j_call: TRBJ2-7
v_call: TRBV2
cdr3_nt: TGTGCCAGCATGGAGCCTAGCGGCTCCTACGAGCAGTACTTC
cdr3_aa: CASMEPSGSYEQYF

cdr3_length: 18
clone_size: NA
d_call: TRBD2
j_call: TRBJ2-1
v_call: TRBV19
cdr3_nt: TGTGCCAGTAGTATGGATCTAGCGGGAGAGATACTATACAATGAGCAGTTCTTC
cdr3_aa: CASSMDLAGEILYNEQFF